Listed below are T cell receptor beta chains from one sample, sequenced in a study of T cell responses to AZD1222 COVID-19 vaccine. Data came from immunoSEQ multiplex PCR; TCRdb stores just in-frame clones and leaves some out. The sample lists about 160,000 clones; 70% to 90% were seen once. Sequenced here: peripheral blood, sampled on day 0 of AZD1222 vaccination. These receptors were obtained from an adult in good health. The CDR3 runs from the conserved cysteine through the conserved F or W. A D gene is named only where the DNA matches it firmly. Where a row states a size, it is once, few, many or the class of an expanded clone; other rows omit it.

D gene,J gene,clone size,V gene,CDR3 protein,CDR3 DNA
TRBD1,TRBJ2-7,NA,TRBV28,CASSHRGIRPEQYF,TGTGCCAGCAGTCACAGGGGTATAAGGCCCGAGCAGTACTTC
NA,TRBJ1-1,few,TRBV27,CASSSGQNTEAFF,TGTGCCAGCAGCTCAGGACAGAACACTGAAGCTTTCTTT
NA,TRBJ2-7,few,TRBV7-3,CASSRREGYEQYF,TGTGCCAGCAGCCGGCGAGAGGGCTACGAGCAGTACTTC
NA,TRBJ1-1,NA,TRBV28,CASRNRGGNTEAFF,TGTGCCAGCAGAAATAGGGGTGGGAACACTGAAGCTTTCTTT
NA,TRBJ1-2,NA,TRBV28,CASSFSPFSRGYTF,TGTGCCAGCAGTTTTTCTCCTTTTAGTCGCGGCTACACCTTC
TRBD1,TRBJ2-7,NA,TRBV5-5,CASSLGQGSGRYEQYF,TGTGCCAGCAGCTTGGGACAGGGTTCAGGTCGATACGAGCAGTACTTC
NA,TRBJ1-2,NA,TRBV20-1,CSASLSGGGQNYGYTF,TGCAGTGCTAGTCTCTCCGGCGGGGGGCAGAACTATGGCTACACCTTC
TRBD2,TRBJ2-5,NA,TRBV5-1,CASSLQPGTSIKETQYF,TGCGCCAGCAGCTTGCAGCCCGGGACTAGTATTAAAGAGACCCAGTACTTC
NA,TRBJ2-2,NA,TRBV6-1,CASSGPTGYKTNTGELFF,TGTGCCAGCAGTGGACCCACAGGGTACAAAACGAACACCGGGGAGCTGTTTTTT
TRBD1,TRBJ1-5,many,TRBV15,CATSRGDREPQHF,TGTGCCACCAGCAGAGGAGACAGGGAGCCCCAGCATTTT
TRBD1,TRBJ1-5,few,TRBV15,CATSKGQGASQPQHF,TGTGCCACCAGCAAGGGACAGGGGGCAAGTCAGCCCCAGCATTTT
NA,TRBJ2-7,NA,TRBV7-7,CASSLTVRDEQYF,TGTGCCAGCAGCTTAACGGTCCGGGACGAGCAGTACTTC
NA,TRBJ2-7,NA,TRBV7-3,CASSSEGGPSSYEQYF,TGTGCCAGCAGCTCTGAAGGAGGCCCGAGCTCCTACGAGCAGTACTTC